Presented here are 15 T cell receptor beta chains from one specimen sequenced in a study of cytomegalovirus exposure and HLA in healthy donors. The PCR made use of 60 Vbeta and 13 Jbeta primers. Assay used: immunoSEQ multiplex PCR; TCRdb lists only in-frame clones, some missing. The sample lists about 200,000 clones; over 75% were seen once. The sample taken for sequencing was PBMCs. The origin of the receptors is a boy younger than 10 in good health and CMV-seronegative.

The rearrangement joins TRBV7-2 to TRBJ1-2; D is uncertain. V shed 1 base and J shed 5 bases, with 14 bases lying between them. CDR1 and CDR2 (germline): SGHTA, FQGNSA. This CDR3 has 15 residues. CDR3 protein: CASSLVMGTEYGYTF. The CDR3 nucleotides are TGTGCCAGCAGCTTAGTTATGGGTACAGAGTATGGCTACACCTTC.

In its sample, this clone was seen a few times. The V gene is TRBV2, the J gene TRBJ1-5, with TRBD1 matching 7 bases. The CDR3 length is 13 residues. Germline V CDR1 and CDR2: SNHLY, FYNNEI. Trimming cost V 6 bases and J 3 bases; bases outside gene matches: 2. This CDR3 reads CASRGQFNQPQHF. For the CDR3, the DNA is TGTGCCAGCAGGGGACAGTTCAATCAGCCCCAGCATTTT. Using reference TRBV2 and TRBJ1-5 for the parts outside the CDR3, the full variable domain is EPEVTQTPSHQVTQMGQEVILRCVPISNHLYFYWYRQILGQKVEFLVSFYNNEISEKSEIFDDQFSVERPDGSNFTLKIRSTKLEDSAMYFCASRGQFNQPQHFGDGTRLSIL.

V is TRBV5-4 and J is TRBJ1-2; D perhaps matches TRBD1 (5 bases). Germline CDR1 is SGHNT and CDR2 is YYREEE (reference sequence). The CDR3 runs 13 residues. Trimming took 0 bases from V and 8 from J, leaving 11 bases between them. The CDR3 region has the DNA TGTGCCAGCAGCTTGGGGTCGGGGGTCGGCTACACCTTC. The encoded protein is CASSLGSGVGYTF.

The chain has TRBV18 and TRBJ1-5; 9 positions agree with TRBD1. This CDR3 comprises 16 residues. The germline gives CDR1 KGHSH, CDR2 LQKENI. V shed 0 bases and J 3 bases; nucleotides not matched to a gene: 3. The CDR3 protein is CASSPPGTGFNQPQHF. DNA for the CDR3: TGTGCCAGCTCACCACCCGGGACAGGGTTCAATCAGCCCCAGCATTTT.

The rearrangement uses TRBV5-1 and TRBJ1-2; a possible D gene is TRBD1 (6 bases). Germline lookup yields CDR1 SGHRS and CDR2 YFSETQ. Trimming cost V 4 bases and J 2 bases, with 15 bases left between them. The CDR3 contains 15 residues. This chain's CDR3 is CASSHYPQGNYGYTF. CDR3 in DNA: TGCGCCAGCAGCCACTATCCACAGGGAAACTATGGCTACACCTTC.

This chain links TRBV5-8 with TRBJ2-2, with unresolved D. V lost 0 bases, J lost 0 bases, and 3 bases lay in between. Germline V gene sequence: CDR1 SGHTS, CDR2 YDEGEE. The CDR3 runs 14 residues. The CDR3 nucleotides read TGTGCCAGCAGCTTGGGAGCGAACACCGGGGAGCTGTTTTTT. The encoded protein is CASSLGANTGELFF.

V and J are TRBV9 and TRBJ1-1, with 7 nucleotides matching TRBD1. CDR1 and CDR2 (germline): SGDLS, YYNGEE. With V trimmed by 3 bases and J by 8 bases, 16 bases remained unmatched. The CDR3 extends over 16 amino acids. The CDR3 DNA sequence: TGTGCCAGCAGCGGGGGTGGAGGGGGCGAGGCCCTCGAAGCTTTCTTT. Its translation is CASSGGGGGEALEAFF.

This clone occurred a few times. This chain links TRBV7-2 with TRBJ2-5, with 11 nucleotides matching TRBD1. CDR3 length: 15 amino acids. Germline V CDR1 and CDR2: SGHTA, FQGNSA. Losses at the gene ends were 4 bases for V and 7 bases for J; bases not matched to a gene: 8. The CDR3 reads CASSSRTGGWGTQYF. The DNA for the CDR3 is TGTGCCAGCAGCTCCCGGACAGGGGGCTGGGGGACCCAGTACTTC.

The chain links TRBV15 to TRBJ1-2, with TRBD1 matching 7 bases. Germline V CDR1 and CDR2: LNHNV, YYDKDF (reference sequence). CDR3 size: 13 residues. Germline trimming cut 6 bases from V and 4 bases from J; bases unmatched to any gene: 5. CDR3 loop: CATSKDRFYGYTF. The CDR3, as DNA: TGTGCCACCAGTAAGGACAGGTTCTATGGCTACACCTTC.

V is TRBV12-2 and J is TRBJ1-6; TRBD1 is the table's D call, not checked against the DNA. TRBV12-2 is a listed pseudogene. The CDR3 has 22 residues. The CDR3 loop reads CASRLAAPGCRATGTRSSPLHF. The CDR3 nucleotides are TGTGCAAGTCGCTTAGCGGCCCCTGGCTGTCGGGCGACCGGGACAAGATCCTCACCCCTCCACTTT.

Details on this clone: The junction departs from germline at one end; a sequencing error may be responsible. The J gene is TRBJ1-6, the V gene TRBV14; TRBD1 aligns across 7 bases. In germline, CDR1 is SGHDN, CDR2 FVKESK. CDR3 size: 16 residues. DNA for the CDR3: TGTGCCAGCAGTCAAGGGGGCCGGTACTTCCTATCACCCCTCCACTTT. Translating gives CASSQGGRYFLSPLHF.

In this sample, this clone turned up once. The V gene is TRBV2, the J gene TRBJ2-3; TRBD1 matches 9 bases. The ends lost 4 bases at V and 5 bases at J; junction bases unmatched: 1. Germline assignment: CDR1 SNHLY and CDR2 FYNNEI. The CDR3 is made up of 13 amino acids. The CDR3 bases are TGTGCCAGCAGTGGACAGGGGGTAGATACGCAGTATTTT. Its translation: CASSGQGVDTQYF.

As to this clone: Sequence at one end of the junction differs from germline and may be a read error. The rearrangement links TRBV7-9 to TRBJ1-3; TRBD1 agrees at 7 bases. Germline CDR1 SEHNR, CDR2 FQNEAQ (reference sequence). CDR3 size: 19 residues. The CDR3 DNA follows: TGTTCCAGCAGCTCGTGGACAGGCCAGGGAACCGCCTCTGGAAACACCATATATTTT. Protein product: CSSSSWTGQGTASGNTIYF.

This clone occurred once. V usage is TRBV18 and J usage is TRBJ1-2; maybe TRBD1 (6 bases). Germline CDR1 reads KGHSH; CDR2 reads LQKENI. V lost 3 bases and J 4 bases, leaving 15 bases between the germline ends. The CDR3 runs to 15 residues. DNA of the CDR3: TGTGCCAGCTCACCCCAAGAACAGGGTACCTATGGCTACACCTTC. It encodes CASSPQEQGTYGYTF.

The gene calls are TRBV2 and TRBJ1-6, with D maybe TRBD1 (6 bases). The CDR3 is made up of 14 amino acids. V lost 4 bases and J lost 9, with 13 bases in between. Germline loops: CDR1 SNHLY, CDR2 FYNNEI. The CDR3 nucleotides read TGTGCCAGCAGTGCCAGGGGCTCTGGTTCACCCCTCCACTTT. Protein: CASSARGSGSPLHF.